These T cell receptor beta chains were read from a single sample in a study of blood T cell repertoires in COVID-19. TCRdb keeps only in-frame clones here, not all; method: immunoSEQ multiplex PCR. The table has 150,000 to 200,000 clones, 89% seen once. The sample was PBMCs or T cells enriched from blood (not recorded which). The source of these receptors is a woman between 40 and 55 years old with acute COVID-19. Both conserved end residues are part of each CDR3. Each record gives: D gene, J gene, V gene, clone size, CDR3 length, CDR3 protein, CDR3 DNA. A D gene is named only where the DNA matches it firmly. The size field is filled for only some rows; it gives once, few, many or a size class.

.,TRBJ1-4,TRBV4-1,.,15,CASSQDNRDNEKLFF,TGCGCCAGCAGCCAAGATAACAGAGATAATGAAAAACTGTTTTTT
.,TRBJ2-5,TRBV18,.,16,CASSPLMGGPQETQYF,TGTGCCAGCTCACCCCTCATGGGTGGGCCCCAAGAGACCCAGTACTTC
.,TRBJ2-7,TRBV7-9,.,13,CASSFGGSYEQYF,TGTGCCAGCAGCTTCGGCGGTAGCTACGAGCAGTACTTC
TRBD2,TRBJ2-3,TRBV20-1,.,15,CSASGLAGDTDTQYF,TGCAGTGCTAGTGGGTTAGCGGGGGACACAGATACGCAGTATTTT
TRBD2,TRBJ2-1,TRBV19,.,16,CASSIALADSYNEQFF,TGTGCCAGTAGTATAGCACTAGCGGACTCCTACAATGAGCAGTTCTTC
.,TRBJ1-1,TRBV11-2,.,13,CASSVDRNTEAFF,TGTGCCAGCAGCGTGGACAGGAACACTGAAGCTTTCTTT
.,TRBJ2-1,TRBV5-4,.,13,CAGGRDSSHEQFF,TGTGCGGGAGGTCGGGACAGCTCGCATGAGCAGTTCTTC
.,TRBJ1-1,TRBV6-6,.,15,CASSYNPHQGTEAFF,TGTGCCAGCAGTTACAACCCCCATCAGGGCACTGAAGCTTTCTTT
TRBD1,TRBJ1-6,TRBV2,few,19,CASQDRGWRLSSYNSPLHF,TGTGCCAGTCAGGACAGGGGATGGAGACTAAGCTCCTATAATTCACCCCTCCACTTT
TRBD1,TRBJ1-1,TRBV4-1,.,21,CASSQDYPWKPGQGENTEAFF,TGCGCCAGCAGCCAAGATTACCCGTGGAAACCGGGACAGGGGGAGAACACTGAAGCTTTCTTT
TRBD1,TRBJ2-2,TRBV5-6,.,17,CASSLVGQGGDTGELFF,TGTGCCAGCAGCTTGGTGGGACAGGGAGGGGACACCGGGGAGCTGTTTTTT
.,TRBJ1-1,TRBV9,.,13,CASSVGVSAEAFF,TGTGCCAGCAGCGTAGGGGTTAGCGCTGAAGCTTTCTTT